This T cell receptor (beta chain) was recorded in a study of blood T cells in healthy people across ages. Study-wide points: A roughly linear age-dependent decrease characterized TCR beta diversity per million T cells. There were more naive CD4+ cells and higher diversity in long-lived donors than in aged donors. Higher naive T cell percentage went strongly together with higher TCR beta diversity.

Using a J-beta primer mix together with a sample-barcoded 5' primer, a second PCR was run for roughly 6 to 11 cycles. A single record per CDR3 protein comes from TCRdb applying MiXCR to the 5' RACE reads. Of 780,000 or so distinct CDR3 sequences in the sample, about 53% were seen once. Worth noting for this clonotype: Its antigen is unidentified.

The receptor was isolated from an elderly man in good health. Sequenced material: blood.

The CDR3, as DNA: TGTGCCAGCAGTTTATGGCGACCCGTCCGTATATCGGACTTCTTCCCCGGGGAGCTGTTTTTT. This gives the protein CASSLWRPVRISDFFPGELFF. V is TRBV27 and J is TRBJ2-2, with D possibly TRBD2 on 5 matching bases. The ends were cut back, 1 base at V and 6 bases at J, with 30 bases in the middle. The CDR3 is made up of 21 amino acids. The V gene's germline CDR1 is MNHEY and CDR2 SMNVEV (reference sequence).